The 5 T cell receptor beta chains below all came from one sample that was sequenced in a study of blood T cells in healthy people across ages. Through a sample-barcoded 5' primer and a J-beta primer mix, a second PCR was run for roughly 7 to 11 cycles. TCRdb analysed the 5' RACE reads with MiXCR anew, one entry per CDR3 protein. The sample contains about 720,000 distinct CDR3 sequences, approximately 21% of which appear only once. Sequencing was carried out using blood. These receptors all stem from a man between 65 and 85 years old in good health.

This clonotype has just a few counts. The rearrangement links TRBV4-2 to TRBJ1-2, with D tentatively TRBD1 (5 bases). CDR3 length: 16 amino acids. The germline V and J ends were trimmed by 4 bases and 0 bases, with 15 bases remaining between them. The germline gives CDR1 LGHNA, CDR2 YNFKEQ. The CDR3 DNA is TGTGCCAGCAGCCCTGGGGGGGGACGGACTAACTATGGCTACACCTTC. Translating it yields CASSPGGGRTNYGYTF.

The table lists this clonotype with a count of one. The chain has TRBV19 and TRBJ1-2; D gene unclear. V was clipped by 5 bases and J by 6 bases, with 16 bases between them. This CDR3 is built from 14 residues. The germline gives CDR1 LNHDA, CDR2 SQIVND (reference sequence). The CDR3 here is CASSVSGVRDGYTF. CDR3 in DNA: TGTGCCAGTAGTGTTTCCGGGGTGAGGGATGGCTACACCTTC.

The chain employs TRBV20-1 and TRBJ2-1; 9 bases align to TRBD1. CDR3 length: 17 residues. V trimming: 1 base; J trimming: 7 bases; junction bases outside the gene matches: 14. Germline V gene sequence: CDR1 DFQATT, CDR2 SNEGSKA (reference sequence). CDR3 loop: CSARARGSGTGRNEQFF. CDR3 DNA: TGCAGTGCTAGAGCCCGGGGGTCCGGGACAGGGAGAAATGAGCAGTTCTTC.

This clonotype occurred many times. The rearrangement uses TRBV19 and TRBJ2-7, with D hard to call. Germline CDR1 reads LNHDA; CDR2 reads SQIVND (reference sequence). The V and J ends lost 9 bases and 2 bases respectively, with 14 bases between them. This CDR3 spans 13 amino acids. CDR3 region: CASRASQTYEQYF. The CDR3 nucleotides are TGTGCCAGCCGGGCTTCCCAAACCTACGAGCAGTACTTC.

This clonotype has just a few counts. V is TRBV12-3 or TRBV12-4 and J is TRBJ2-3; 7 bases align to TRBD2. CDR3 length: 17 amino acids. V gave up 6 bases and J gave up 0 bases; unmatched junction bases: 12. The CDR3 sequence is CASSPALAAISTDTQYF. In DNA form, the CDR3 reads TGTGCCAGCAGCCCCGCCCTAGCGGCCATTAGCACAGATACGCAGTATTTT.